Reported below is one TCR beta chain. Its cognate antigen is unknown. V was clipped by 5 bases and J by 7 bases; unmatched bases: 14. The CDR3 sequence is 16 residues long. Germline V gene lookup returns CDR1 SEHNR and CDR2 FQNEAQ (reference sequence). This sample is part of a study of Ad26.COV2.S vaccination and SARS-CoV-2 variants. Measured with immunoSEQ multiplex PCR; TCRdb has only the in-frame clones, and not every one. The data contain over 200,000 clones, around nine tenths of them singletons. Treatment: around 19 received Ad26.COV2.S at low or high dose, single or two shots; five or six received placebo; per-sample allocation not given. Specimen acquisition occurred on day 63 following the initial vaccine or placebo injection. The study, taken as a whole, reports: People who got the vaccine or the placebo had similar non-spike TCR breadth.

The receptor comes from a person between 18 and 65 years old who received the Ad26.COV2.S COVID-19 vaccine or a placebo. The input for sequencing was peripheral blood, taken in a trial of Ad26.COV2.S vaccine versus placebo. This sequence joins TRBV7-9 and TRBJ2-1, with TRBD2 identical over 7 bases. The CDR3 DNA sequence: TGTGCCAGCAGCCCAAGAGGCGGGGCCGGGGGGAATGAGCAGTTCTTC. Its protein is CASSPRGGAGGNEQFF. Full variable domain (missing parts from reference TRBV7-9 and TRBJ2-1): DTGVSQNPRHKITKRGQNVTFRCDPISEHNRLYWYRQTLGQGPEFLTYFQNEAQLEKSRLLSDRFSAERPKGSFSTLEIQRTEQGDSAMYLCASSPRGGAGGNEQFFGPGTRLTVL.